This record covers a single TCR beta chain. Participant ages covered roughly 18 to 89 years across around 25 US areas. CDR3 size: 15 residues. Trimming took off 4 bases at V and 6 bases at J, with 17 bases between the two ends. Germline V CDR1 and CDR2: SGDLS, YYNGEE. These data are taken from a study of blood T cell repertoires in COVID-19. Libraries were prepared by immunoSEQ multiplex PCR; TCRdb keeps only in-frame clonotypes and omits some of them. The profile covers roughly 220,000 clones, with 90% appearing a single time and roughly 16% taken by the ten largest. The sequencing input was PBMCs or T cells enriched from blood (not recorded which). V is TRBV9 and J is TRBJ1-5; TRBD1 is a possible D gene (5 bases). This sequence was found in a man aged 30 to 39 who had been exposed to COVID-19. The CDR3 is CASSSGAGGTQPQHF. CDR3 DNA sequence: TGTGCCAGCAGCTCCGGGGCGGGGGGGACTCAGCCCCAGCATTTT.